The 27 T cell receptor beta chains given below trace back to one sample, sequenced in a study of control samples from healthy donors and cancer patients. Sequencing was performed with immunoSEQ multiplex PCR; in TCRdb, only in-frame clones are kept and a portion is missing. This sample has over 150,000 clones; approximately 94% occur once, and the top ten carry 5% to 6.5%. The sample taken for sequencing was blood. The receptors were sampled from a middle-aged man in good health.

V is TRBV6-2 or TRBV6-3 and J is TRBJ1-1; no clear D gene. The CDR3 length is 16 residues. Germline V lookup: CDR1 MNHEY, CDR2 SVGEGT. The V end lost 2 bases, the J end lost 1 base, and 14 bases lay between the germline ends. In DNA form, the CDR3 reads TGTGCCAGCAGTTACCTGGAGGTAGGGAAGAACACTGAAGCTTTCTTT. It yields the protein CASSYLEVGKNTEAFF.

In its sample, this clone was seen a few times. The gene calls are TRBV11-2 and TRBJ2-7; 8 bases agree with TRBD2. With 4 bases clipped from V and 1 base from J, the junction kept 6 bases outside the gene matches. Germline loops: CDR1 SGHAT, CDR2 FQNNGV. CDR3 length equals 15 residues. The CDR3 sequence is CASSSQAGASYEQYF. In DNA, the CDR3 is TGTGCCAGCAGCTCTCAAGCGGGGGCTTCCTACGAGCAGTACTTC.

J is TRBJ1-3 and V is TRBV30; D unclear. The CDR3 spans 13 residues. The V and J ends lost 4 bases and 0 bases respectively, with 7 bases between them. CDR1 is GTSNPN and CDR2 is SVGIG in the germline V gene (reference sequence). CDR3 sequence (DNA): TGTGCCTGGATGTATAGCTCTGGAAACACCATATATTTT. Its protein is CAWMYSSGNTIYF.

CDR3 nucleotide sequence: TGTGCCAGCAGCGGGTCTAACTATGGCTACACCTTC. Its translation: CASSGSNYGYTF. This chain connects TRBV9 to TRBJ1-2; D not certain. CDR3 length: 12 amino acids. CDR1 and CDR2 (germline): SGDLS, YYNGEE. The V end was cut by 3 bases, the J end by 0 bases, with 3 bases between.

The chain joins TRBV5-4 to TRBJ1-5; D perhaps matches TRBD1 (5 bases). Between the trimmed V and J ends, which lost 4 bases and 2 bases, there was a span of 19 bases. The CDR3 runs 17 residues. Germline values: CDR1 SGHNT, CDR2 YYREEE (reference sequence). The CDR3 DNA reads TGTGCCAGCAGCCCCTTCGGTCCGGGAGGGGGCAATCAGCCCCAGCATTTT. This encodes CASSPFGPGGGNQPQHF.

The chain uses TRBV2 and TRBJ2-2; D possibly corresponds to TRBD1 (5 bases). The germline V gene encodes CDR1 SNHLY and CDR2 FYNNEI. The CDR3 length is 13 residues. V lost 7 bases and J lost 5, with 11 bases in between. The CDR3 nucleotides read TGTGCCAGCATCCAGGGTAGAACCGGGGAGCTGTTTTTT. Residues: CASIQGRTGELFF.

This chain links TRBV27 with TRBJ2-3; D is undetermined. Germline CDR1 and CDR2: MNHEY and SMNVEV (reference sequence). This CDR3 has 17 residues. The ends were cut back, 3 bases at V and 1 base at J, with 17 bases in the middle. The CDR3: CASSFRSLVPGTDTQYF. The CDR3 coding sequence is TGTGCCAGCAGTTTCAGGTCCTTAGTGCCCGGCACAGATACGCAGTATTTT.

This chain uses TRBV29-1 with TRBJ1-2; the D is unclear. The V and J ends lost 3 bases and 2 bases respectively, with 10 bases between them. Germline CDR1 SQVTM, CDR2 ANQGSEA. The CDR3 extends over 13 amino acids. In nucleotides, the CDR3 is TGCAGCGTTGAGGCAGATACAAACTATGGCTACACCTTC. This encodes CSVEADTNYGYTF.

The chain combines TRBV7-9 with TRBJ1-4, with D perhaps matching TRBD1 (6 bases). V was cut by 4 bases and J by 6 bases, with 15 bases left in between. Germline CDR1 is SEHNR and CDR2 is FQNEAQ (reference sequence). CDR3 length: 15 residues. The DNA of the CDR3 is TGTGCCAGCAGCTACTTGTCAGGGGTTGATGAAAAACTGTTTTTT. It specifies CASSYLSGVDEKLFF.

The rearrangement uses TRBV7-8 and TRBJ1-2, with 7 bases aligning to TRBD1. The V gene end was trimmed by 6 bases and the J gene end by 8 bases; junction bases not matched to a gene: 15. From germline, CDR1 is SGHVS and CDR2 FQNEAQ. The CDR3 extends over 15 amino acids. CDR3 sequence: CASSSPYSQGEGYTF. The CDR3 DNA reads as TGTGCCAGCAGTTCTCCTTACTCCCAGGGGGAGGGCTACACCTTC.

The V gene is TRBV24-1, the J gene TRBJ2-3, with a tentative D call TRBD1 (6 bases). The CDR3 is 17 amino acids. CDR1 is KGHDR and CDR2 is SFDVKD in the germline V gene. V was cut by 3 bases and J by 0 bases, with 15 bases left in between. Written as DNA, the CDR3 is TGTGCCACCAGTGATAACTGGGACACACTAAGCACAGATACGCAGTATTTT. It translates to CATSDNWDTLSTDTQYF.

CDR3 protein: CASSLDPNTEAFF. CDR3 in DNA: TGTGCCAGCAGCTTGGATCCGAACACTGAAGCTTTCTTT. The chain employs TRBV5-4 and TRBJ1-1; no reliable D call. Germline V lookup: CDR1 SGHNT, CDR2 YYREEE (reference sequence). This CDR3 is built from 13 residues. V was pared by 0 bases and J by 1 base, with 4 bases between. Full variable domain (missing parts from reference TRBV5-4 and TRBJ1-1): ETGVTQSPTHLIKTRGQQVTLRCSSQSGHNTVSWYQQALGQGPQFIFQYYREEENGRGNFPPRFSGLQFPNYSSELNVNALELDDSALYLCASSLDPNTEAFFGQGTRLTVV.

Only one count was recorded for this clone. This CDR3 reads CASSAGTGAYNEQFF. The CDR3 nucleotides are TGTGCCAGCAGCGCTGGGACAGGGGCGTACAATGAGCAGTTCTTC. The chain joins TRBV9 to TRBJ2-1, with 10 positions matching TRBD1. V shed 3 bases and J 4 bases; nucleotides not matched to a gene: 4. Germline assignment: CDR1 SGDLS and CDR2 YYNGEE. This CDR3 contains 15 residues. The full variable domain, its missing parts supplied by reference TRBV9 and TRBJ2-1, is DSGVTQTPKHLITATGQRVTLRCSPRSGDLSVYWYQQSLDQGLQFLIQYYNGEERAKGNILERFSAQQFPDLHSELNLSSLELGDSALYFCASSAGTGAYNEQFFGPGTRLTVL.

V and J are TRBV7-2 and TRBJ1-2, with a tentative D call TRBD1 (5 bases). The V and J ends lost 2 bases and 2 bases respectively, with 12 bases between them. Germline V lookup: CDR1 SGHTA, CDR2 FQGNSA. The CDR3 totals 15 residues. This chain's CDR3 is CASSLRRGPNYGYTF. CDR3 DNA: TGTGCCAGCAGCTTACGGAGGGGACCAAACTATGGCTACACCTTC.

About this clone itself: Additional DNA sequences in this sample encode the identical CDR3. The DNA for the CDR3 is TGTGCCAGCAGGCGGGCAGGGGAGAATCAGCCCCAGCATTTT. Translated: CASRRAGENQPQHF. The chain carries TRBV2 and TRBJ1-5; D possibly corresponds to TRBD1 (6 bases). CDR1 SNHLY and CDR2 FYNNEI come from the germline V gene. CDR3 length equals 14 residues. The germline V and J ends were trimmed by 6 bases and 4 bases, with 13 bases remaining between them.

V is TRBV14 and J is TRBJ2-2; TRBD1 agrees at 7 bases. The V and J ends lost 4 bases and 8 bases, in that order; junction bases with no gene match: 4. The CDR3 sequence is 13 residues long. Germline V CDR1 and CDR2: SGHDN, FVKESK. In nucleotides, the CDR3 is TGTGCCAGCAGCCCACAGGGGTTTGGGGAGCTGTTTTTT. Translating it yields CASSPQGFGELFF.

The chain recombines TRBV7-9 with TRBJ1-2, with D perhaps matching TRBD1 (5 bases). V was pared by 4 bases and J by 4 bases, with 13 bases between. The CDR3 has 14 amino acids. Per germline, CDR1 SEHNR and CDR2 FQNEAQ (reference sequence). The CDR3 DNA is TGTGCCAGCAGCTCGAATGGGGGTACCTATGGCTACACCTTC. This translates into CASSSNGGTYGYTF.

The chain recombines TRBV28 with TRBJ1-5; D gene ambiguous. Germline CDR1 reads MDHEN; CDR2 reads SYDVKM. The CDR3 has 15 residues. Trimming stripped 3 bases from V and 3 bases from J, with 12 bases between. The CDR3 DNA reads TGTGCCAGCAGTTTTGAGGCGGAGTTCAATCAGCCCCAGCATTTT. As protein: CASSFEAEFNQPQHF.

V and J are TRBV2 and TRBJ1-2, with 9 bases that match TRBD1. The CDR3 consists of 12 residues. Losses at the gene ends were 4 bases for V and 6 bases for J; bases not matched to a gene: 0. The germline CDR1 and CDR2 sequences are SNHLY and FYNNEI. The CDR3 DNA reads TGTGCCAGCAGTGGACAGGGGGATGGCTACACCTTC. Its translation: CASSGQGDGYTF.

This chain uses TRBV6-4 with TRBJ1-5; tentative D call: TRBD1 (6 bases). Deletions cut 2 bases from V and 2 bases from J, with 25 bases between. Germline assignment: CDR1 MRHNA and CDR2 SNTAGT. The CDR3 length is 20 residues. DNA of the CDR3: TGTGCCAGCAGTGACCCGAGTTGGGGGGGCGAAAACTGGGGCAATCAGCCCCAGCATTTT. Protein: CASSDPSWGGENWGNQPQHF.

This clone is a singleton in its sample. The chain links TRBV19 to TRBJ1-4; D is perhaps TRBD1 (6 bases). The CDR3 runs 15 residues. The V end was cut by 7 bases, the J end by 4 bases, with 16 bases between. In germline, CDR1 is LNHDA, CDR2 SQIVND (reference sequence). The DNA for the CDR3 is TGTGCCAGTACCCGAAGGAGCAGGGGTAATGAAAAACTGTTTTTT. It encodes CASTRRSRGNEKLFF.

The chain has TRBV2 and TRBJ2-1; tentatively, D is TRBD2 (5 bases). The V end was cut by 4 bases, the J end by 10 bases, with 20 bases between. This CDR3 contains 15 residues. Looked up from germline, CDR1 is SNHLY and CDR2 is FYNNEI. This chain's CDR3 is CASSGGQVATWEQFF. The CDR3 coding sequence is TGTGCCAGCAGTGGAGGGCAGGTGGCCACGTGGGAGCAGTTCTTC. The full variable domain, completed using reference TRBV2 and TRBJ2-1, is EPEVTQTPSHQVTQMGQEVILRCVPISNHLYFYWYRQILGQKVEFLVSFYNNEISEKSEIFDDQFSVERPDGSNFTLKIRSTKLEDSAMYFCASSGGQVATWEQFFGPGTRLTVL.

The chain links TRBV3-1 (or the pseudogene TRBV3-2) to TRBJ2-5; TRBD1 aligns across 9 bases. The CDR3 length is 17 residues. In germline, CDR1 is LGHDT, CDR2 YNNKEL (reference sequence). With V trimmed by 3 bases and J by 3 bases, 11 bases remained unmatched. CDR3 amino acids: CASSHPPLGTGKETQYF. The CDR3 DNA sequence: TGTGCCAGCAGCCACCCACCCCTCGGGACAGGGAAAGAGACCCAGTACTTC.

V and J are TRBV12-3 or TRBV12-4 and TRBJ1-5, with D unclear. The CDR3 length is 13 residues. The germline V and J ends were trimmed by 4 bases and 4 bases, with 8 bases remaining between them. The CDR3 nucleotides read TGTGCCAGCAGTTCCTCGGGTAATCAGCCCCAGCATTTT. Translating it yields CASSSSGNQPQHF.

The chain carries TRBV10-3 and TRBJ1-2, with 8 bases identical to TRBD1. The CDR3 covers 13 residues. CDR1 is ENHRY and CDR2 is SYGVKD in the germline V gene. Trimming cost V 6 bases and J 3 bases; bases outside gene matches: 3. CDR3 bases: TGTGCCATCAGACCGGGACAGGACTATGGCTACACCTTC. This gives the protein CAIRPGQDYGYTF.

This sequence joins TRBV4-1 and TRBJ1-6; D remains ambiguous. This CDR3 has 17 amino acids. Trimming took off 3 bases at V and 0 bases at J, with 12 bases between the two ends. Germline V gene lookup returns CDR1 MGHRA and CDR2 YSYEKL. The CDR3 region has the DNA TGCGCCAGCAGCCAGGGTGGCTCGAGCTCCTATAATTCACCCCTCCACTTT. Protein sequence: CASSQGGSSSYNSPLHF.

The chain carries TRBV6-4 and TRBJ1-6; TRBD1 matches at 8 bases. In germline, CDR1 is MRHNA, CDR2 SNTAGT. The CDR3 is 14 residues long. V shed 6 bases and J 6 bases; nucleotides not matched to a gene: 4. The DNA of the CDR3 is TGTGCCAGCAGGACCGGACAGGGTAATTCACCCCTCCACTTT. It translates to CASRTGQGNSPLHF.